This TCR beta chain was sequenced for a study of T cell repertoires in aging, cancer and after chemotherapy. Study as a whole: Repeat sampling of healthy donors over several months to years showed clear clonal overlap.

As regards this clonotype: Its antigen is not known.

Amplification of TCR beta used genomic DNA extracted from peripheral blood. Study-level points and caveats: Healthy donors lost TCR diversity with age mainly through richness, cancer patients through richness and evenness.

A mixed TRB-A/B primer pool amplified rearranged TRB by multiplex touch-down PCR. TCRdb processed the multiplex PCR reads anew with MiXCR; each CDR3 protein has one entry. The repertoire consists of under 7,000 distinct CDR3 sequences, with roughly 29% occurring once and the leading ten covering 6.6%. The CDR3 has 16 residues. Trimming left V 4 bases short and J 0 bases short, with 13 bases between. CDR1 and CDR2 from the germline V gene are SGHRS and YFSETQ. The J gene is TRBJ1-4, the V gene TRBV5-1; a possible D gene is TRBD1 (5 bases). This TCR was sampled from a human donor in good health. Material for sequencing was blood. The CDR3 sequence is CASSRGDGATNEKLFF. For the CDR3, the DNA is TGCGCCAGCAGCCGGGGGGACGGTGCAACTAATGAAAAACTGTTTTTT.